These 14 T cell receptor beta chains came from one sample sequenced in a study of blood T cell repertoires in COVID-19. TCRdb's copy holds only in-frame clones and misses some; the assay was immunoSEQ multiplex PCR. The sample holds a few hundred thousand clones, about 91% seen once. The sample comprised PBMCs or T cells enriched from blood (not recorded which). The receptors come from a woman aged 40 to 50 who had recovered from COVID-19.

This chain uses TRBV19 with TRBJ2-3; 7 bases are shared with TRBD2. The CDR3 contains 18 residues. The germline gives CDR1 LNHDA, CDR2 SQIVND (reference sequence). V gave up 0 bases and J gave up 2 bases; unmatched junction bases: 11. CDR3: CASSIDHAERGYTDTQYF. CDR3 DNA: TGTGCCAGTAGTATAGATCATGCGGAGCGGGGCTACACAGATACGCAGTATTTT.

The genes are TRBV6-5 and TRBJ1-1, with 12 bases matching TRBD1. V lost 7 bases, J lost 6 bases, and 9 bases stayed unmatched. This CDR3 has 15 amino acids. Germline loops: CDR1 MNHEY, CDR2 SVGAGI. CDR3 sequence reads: CASNRGTGGAPEAFF. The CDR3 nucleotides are TGTGCCAGCAACCGCGGGACAGGGGGCGCCCCTGAAGCTTTCTTT.

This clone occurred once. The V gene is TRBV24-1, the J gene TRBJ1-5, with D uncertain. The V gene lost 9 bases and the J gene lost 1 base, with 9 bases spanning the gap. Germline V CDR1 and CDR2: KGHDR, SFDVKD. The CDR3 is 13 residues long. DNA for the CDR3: TGTGCCACCTGTGTCCCAAGCAATCAGCCCCAGCATTTT. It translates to CATCVPSNQPQHF.

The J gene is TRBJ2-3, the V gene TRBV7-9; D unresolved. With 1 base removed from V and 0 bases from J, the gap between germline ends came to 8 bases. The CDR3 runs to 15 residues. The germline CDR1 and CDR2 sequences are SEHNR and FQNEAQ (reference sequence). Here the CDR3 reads CASSLELSSTDTQYF. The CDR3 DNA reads TGTGCCAGCAGCTTAGAGCTTTCTAGCACAGATACGCAGTATTTT.

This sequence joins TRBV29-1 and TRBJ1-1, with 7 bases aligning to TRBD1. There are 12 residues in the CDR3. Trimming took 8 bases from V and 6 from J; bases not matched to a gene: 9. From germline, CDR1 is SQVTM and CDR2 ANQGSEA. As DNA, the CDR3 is TGCAGCACCCAGGGGGAGCGGGCTGAAGCTTTCTTT. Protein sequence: CSTQGERAEAFF.

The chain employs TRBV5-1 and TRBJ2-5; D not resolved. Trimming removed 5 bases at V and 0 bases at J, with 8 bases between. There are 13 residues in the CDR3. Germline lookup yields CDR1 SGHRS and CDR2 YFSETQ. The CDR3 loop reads CASSGQNQETQYF. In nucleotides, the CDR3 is TGCGCCAGCAGTGGGCAGAACCAAGAGACCCAGTACTTC.

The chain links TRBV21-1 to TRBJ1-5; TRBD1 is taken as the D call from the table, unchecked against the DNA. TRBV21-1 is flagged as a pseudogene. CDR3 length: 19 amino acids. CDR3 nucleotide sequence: TGTGCCAGCAGCAACTTTGAGCGCAACAGGGGGCTATGGGATCAGCCCCAGCATTTT. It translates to CASSNFERNRGLWDQPQHF.

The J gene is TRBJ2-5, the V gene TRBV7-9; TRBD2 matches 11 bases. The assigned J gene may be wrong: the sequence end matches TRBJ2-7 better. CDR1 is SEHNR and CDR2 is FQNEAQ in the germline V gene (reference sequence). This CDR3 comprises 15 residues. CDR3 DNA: TGTGCCAGCAGCTCGGGACTAGCGGAGATCTACGAGCAGTACTTC. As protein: CASSSGLAEIYEQYF.

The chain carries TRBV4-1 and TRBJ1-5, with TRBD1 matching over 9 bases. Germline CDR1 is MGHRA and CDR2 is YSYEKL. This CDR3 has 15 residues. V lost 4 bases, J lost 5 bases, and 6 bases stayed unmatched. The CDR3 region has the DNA TGCGCCAGCAGCCTCGCGGACAGGGGCCATCAGCCCCAGCATTTT. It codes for CASSLADRGHQPQHF.

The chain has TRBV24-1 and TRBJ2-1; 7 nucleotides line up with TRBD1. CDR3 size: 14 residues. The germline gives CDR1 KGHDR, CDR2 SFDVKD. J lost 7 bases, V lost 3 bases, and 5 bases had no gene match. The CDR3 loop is CATSDTGQQNEQFF. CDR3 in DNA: TGTGCCACCAGTGATACGGGACAGCAAAATGAGCAGTTCTTC.

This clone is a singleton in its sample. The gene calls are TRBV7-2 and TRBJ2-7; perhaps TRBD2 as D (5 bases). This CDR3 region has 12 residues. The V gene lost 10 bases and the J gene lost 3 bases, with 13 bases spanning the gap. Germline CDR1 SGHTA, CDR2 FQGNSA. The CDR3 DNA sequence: TGTGCCACCAACAGCGGAAACTACGAGCAGTACTTC. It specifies CATNSGNYEQYF.

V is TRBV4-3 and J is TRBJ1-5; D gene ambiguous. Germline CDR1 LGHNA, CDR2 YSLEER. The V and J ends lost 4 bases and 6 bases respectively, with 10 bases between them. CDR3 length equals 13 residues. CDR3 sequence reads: CASSLTLFQPQHF. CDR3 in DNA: TGCGCCAGCAGCCTGACTTTATTTCAGCCCCAGCATTTT.

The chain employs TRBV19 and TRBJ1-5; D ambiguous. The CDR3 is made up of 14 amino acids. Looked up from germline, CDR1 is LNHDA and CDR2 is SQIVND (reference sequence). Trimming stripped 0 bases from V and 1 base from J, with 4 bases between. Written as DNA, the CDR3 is TGTGCCAGTAGTATAGATCTAAGCAATCAGCCCCAGCATTTT. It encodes CASSIDLSNQPQHF. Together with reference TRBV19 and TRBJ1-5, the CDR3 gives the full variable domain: DGGITQSPKYLFRKEGQNVTLSCEQNLNHDAMYWYRQDPGQGLRLIYYSQIVNDFQKGDIAEGYSVSREKKESFPLTVTSAQKNPTAFYLCASSIDLSNQPQHFGDGTRLSIL.

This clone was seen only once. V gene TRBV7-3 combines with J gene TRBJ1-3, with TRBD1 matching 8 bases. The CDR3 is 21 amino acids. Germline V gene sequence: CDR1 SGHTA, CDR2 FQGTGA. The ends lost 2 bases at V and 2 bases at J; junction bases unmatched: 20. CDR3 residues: CASSLAPTGTGPQGTGNTIYF. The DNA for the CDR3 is TGTGCCAGCAGCTTAGCGCCAACCGGGACAGGCCCCCAAGGGACTGGAAACACCATATATTTT.